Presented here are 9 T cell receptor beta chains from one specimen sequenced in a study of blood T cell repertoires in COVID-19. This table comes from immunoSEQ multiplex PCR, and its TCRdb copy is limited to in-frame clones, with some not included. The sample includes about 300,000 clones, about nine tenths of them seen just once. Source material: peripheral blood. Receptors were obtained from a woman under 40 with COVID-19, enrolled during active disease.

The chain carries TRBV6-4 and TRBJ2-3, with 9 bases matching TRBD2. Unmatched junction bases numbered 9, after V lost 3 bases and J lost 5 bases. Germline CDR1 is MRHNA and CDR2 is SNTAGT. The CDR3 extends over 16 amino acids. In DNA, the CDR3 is TGTGCCAGCAGTGATGGGCTAGCGGGACGAGGAGATACGCAGTATTTT. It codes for CASSDGLAGRGDTQYF.

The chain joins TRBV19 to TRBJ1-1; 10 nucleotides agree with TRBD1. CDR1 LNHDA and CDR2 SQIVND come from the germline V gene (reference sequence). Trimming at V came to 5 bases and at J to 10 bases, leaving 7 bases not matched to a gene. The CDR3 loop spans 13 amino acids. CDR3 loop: CASSVGQGVAAFF. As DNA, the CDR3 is TGTGCCAGTAGTGTCGGACAGGGGGTTGCAGCTTTCTTT.

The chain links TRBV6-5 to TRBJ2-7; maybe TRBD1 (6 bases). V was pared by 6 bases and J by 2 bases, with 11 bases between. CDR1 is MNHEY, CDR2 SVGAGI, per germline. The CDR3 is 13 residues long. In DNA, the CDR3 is TGTGCCAGCAGAGGGGGAGAACCCTACGAGCAGTACTTC. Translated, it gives CASRGGEPYEQYF.

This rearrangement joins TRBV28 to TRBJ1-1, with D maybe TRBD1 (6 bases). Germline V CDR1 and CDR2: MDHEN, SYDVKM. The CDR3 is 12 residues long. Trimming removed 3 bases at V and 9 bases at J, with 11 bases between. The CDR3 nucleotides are TGTGCCAGCAGTTTGGGGGGGGCGCAAGCTTTCTTT. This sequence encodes CASSLGGAQAFF.

The DNA of the CDR3 is TGTGCCAGCAGTGATTTGGACAACCTTAACTATGGCTACACCTTC. This sequence encodes CASSDLDNLNYGYTF. V usage is TRBV25-1 and J usage is TRBJ1-2, with TRBD1 as a possible D gene (5 bases). The CDR3 runs 15 residues. V was trimmed by 3 bases and J by 1 base, leaving 12 bases between them. Germline V gives CDR1 MGHDK, CDR2 SYGVNS.

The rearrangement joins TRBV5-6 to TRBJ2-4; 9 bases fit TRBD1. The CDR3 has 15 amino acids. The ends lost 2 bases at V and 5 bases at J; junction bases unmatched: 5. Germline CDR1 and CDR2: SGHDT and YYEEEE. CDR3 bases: TGTGCCAGCAGCTTAAGTACAGGGGGCGAAAACATTCAGTACTTC. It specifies CASSLSTGGENIQYF.

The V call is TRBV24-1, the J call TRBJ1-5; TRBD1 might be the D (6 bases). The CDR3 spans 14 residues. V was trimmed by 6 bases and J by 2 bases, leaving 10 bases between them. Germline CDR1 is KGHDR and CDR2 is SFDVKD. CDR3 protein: CATSWGGGNQPQHF. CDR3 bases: TGTGCCACCAGTTGGGGGGGCGGCAATCAGCCCCAGCATTTT.

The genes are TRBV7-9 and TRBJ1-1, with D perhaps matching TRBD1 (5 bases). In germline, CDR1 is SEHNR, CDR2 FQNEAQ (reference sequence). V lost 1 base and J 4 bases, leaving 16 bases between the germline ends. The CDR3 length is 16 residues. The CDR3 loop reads CASSLDWVSGPTEAFF. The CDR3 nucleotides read TGTGCCAGCAGCTTAGATTGGGTCTCAGGGCCCACTGAAGCTTTCTTT.

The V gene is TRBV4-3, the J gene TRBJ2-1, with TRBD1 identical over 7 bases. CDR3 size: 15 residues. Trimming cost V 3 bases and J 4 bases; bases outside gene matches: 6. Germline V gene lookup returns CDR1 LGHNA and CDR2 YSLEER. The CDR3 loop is CASSQPGTAYNEQFF. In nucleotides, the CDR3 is TGCGCCAGCAGCCAGCCCGGGACAGCTTACAATGAGCAGTTCTTC.